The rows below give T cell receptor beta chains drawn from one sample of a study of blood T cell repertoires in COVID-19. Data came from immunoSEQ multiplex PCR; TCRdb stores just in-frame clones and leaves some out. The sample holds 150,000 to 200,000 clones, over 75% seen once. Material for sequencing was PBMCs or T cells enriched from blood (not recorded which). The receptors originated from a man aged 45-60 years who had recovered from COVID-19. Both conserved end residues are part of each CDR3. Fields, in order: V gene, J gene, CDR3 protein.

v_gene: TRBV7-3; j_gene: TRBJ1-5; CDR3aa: CANPPGRNQPQHF
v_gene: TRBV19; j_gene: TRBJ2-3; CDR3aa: CASSTKQASTDTQYF
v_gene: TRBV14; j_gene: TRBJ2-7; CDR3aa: CASSRGNNYEQYF
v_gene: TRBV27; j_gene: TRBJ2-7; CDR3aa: CASSLSSGGGLEQYF
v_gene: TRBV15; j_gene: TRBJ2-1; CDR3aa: CATSFSQGARYNEQFF
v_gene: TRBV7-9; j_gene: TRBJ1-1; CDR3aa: CASSSARDRGGLGTEAFF
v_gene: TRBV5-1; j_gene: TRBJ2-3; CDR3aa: CASSLGLAGTTDTQYF
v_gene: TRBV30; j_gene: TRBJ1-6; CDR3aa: CAWRSGVLSPLHF
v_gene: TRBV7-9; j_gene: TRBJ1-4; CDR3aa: CASSQGGANEKLFF
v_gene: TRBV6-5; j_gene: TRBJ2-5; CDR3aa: CASSLQGTQETQYF
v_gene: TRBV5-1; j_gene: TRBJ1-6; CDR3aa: CASSSSNRGNNSPLHF
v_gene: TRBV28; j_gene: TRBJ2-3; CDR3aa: CASSSTGGGTDTQYF
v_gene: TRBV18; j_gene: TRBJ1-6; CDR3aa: CASSPGFGGDRYNSPLHF
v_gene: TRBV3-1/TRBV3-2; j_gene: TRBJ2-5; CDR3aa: CASSQGYGKETQYF
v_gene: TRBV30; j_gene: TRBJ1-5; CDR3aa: CAWSAGQFNQPQHF
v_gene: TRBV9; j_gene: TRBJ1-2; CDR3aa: CASSVAQGPNYGYTF
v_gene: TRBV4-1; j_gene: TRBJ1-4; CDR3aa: CASSQRGQSNEKLFF
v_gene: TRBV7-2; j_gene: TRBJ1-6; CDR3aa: CASSPRLERNSPLHF
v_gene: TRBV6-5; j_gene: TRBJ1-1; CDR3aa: CASNPDRGGEAFF
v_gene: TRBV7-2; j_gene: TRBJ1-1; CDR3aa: CASSFRQTGGRTEAFF
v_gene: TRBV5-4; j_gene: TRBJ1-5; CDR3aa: CASSEAGINQPQHF
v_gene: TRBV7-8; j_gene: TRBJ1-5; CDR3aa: CASGPLGGGNQPQHF
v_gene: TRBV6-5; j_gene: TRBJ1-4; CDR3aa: CASAPLTATNEKLFF
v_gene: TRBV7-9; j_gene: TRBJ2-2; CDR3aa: CASSNPGTSNTGELFF
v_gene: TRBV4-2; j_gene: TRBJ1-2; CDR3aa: CASSRRTEDGYTF
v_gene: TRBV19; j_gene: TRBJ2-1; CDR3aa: CASNSRTSSKYNEQFF
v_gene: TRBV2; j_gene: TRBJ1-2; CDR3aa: CASSPSPQGSINYGYTF
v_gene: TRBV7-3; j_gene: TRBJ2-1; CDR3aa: CASSLLTGLAVNDEQFF
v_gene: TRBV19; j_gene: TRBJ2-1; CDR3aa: CASSIAGAYNEQFF
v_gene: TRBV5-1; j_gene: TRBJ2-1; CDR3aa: CASSLTSGPYSEQFF
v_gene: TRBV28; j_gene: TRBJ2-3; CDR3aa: CASTRWGTGRTDTQYF
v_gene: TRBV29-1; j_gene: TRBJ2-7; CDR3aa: CSVHLDRGQQYF
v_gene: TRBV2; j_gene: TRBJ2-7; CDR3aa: CASSEEGRGRSEQYF
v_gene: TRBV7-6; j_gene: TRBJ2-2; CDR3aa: CASSQGQGADTGELFF
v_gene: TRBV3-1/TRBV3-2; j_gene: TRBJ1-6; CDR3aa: CASSQDEGSGSPLHF
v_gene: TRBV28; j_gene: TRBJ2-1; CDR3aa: CASSPHATDNEQFF
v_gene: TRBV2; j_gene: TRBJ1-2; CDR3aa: CASSAWDRGTRGYTF
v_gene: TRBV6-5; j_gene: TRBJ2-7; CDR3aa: CASSSTGTSYEQYF
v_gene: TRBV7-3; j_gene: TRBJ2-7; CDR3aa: CASSLIASGALVGEQYF